The 18 T cell receptor beta chains given below trace back to one sample, sequenced in a study of blood T cell repertoires in COVID-19. The data were produced by immunoSEQ multiplex PCR, yet TCRdb's version contains in-frame clones alone and is incomplete. The data hold about 270,000 clones, with approximately 90% observed a single time. Sequenced: PBMCs or T cells enriched from blood (not recorded which). The receptor source for this set is a woman between 40 and 50 years old with acute COVID-19.

This clone showed up just once. This chain uses TRBV28 with TRBJ1-1; 7 nucleotides agree with TRBD1. Germline lookup yields CDR1 MDHEN and CDR2 SYDVKM. After removal of 7 bases from V and 7 bases from J, the junction contained 21 bases not matched to a gene. The CDR3 loop spans 17 amino acids. The CDR3 coding sequence is TGTGCCAGCACTTTTAGGGGACAGTCCACCACCTTGAGTGAAGCTTTCTTT. It yields the protein CASTFRGQSTTLSEAFF.

This chain uses TRBV6-5 with TRBJ1-5; D might be TRBD1 (6 bases). This CDR3 has 14 amino acids. CDR1 and CDR2 from the germline V gene are MNHEY and SVGAGI. V was pared by 7 bases and J by 4 bases, with 14 bases between. The CDR3 DNA is TGTGCCAGCAAGGGGGAAGGGAAAAATCAGCCCCAGCATTTT. Translation: CASKGEGKNQPQHF.

This clone was recorded once. The rearrangement joins TRBV5-4 to TRBJ1-2; 7 positions match TRBD1. With V trimmed by 4 bases and J by 3 bases, 6 bases remained unmatched. The CDR3 consists of 14 residues. Germline loops: CDR1 SGHNT, CDR2 YYREEE (reference sequence). As DNA, the CDR3 is TGTGCCAGCAGCCCTGGGACAGACTACTATGGCTACACCTTC. Translation gives CASSPGTDYYGYTF.

V usage is TRBV7-3 and J usage is TRBJ2-1; D uncertain. Looked up from germline, CDR1 is SGHTA and CDR2 is FQGTGA. CDR3 length: 14 residues. Trimming took 2 bases from V and 8 from J, leaving 13 bases between them. This CDR3 reads CASSLASLGDEQFF. In DNA, the CDR3 is TGTGCCAGCAGCTTAGCTAGTCTCGGAGATGAGCAGTTCTTC.

The V call is TRBV6-5, the J call TRBJ2-5; D is possibly TRBD1 (6 bases). Germline CDR1 MNHEY, CDR2 SVGAGI. V shed 8 bases and J shed 5 bases, with 18 bases lying between them. There are 14 residues in the CDR3. CDR3 coding DNA: TGTGCCAGCGGCGACAGGAGGAAGGGGGAGACCCAGTACTTC. Its protein product is CASGDRRKGETQYF.

CDR3 residues: CASSPTGGSYNEQFF. The CDR3 bases are TGTGCCAGCAGTCCAACAGGGGGTTCCTACAATGAGCAGTTCTTC. This chain uses TRBV27 with TRBJ2-1; 8 bases fit TRBD1. After removal of 5 bases from V and 1 base from J, the junction contained 4 bases not matched to a gene. Germline V gene lookup returns CDR1 MNHEY and CDR2 SMNVEV (reference sequence). The CDR3 contains 15 residues.

This chain uses TRBV21-1 with TRBJ2-3; the table names TRBD1, a call not compared with the DNA. TRBV21-1 is a pseudogene segment. This CDR3 is 21 amino acids long. The CDR3 loop reads CASSKDEKIPWTVPSTDTQYF. The CDR3 DNA sequence: TGTGCCAGCAGCAAAGACGAGAAAATACCTTGGACAGTCCCTAGCACAGATACGCAGTATTTT.

This clone was seen once. The CDR3 here is CATSTGGGDPYGYTF. The DNA for the CDR3 is TGTGCCACCAGCACCGGAGGAGGGGATCCCTATGGCTACACCTTC. The genes are TRBV15 and TRBJ1-2; possible D gene TRBD1, 5 bases. Per germline, CDR1 LNHNV and CDR2 YYDKDF (reference sequence). Trimming took 4 bases from V and 4 from J, leaving 16 bases between them. The CDR3 sequence is 15 residues long.

This clone was seen a handful of times. The chain joins TRBV4-3 to TRBJ2-1; D gene ambiguous. The CDR3 loop spans 14 amino acids. The germline V gene has CDR1 LGHNA and CDR2 YSLEER. Trimming pared 0 bases from V and 6 bases from J, leaving 9 bases between. The CDR3 nucleotides are TGCGCCAGCAGCCAAGATAGAAGTCGCAATGAGCAGTTCTTC. Residues: CASSQDRSRNEQFF.

The rearrangement uses TRBV19 and TRBJ1-2; TRBD1 agrees at 8 bases. Losses at the gene ends were 5 bases for V and 1 base for J; bases not matched to a gene: 9. CDR1 and CDR2 from the germline V gene are LNHDA and SQIVND (reference sequence). This CDR3 is 16 amino acids long. The DNA of the CDR3 is TGTGCCAGTAGTGATAGGACAGGGAAACTTAACTATGGCTACACCTTC. Residues: CASSDRTGKLNYGYTF.

The V gene is TRBV6-6, the J gene TRBJ1-5; TRBD1 aligns across 10 bases. V lost 1 base, J lost 5 bases, and 2 bases stayed unmatched. CDR1 and CDR2 (germline): MNHNY, SVGAGI (reference sequence). This CDR3 is 15 amino acids long. Here the CDR3 DNA reads TGTGCCAGCAGTTACTGGACAGGGGGGGATCAGCCCCAGCATTTT. It specifies CASSYWTGGDQPQHF.

There are a few counts of this clone. The J gene is TRBJ1-1, the V gene TRBV28, with D possibly being TRBD1 (5 bases). Trimming took off 3 bases at V and 3 bases at J, with 11 bases between the two ends. Germline CDR1 and CDR2: MDHEN and SYDVKM. This CDR3 has 14 amino acids. The CDR3 region is CASSLGGIDTEAFF. In DNA, the CDR3 is TGTGCCAGCAGTTTGGGGGGAATAGACACTGAAGCTTTCTTT.

This rearrangement joins TRBV4-1 to TRBJ1-2; 10 nucleotides agree with TRBD1. This CDR3 spans 15 amino acids. V was pared by 0 bases and J by 5 bases, with 3 bases of the junction left unmatched. Germline CDR1 reads MGHRA; CDR2 reads YSYEKL. The CDR3 sequence: CASSQDGTGEYGYTF. DNA for the CDR3: TGCGCCAGCAGCCAAGACGGGACAGGGGAGTATGGCTACACCTTC.

The genes are TRBV16 and TRBJ1-5, with unresolved D. Deletions cut 0 bases from V and 3 bases from J, with 3 bases between. CDR1 and CDR2 (germline): KGHSY, FQNENV. CDR3 length: 13 amino acids. CDR3 DNA: TGTGCCAGCAGCCAATCGGCCAATCAGCCCCAGCATTTT. Amino acid sequence: CASSQSANQPQHF.

This clone has at least ten counts. CDR3 amino acids: CASSLEGRQGNYGYTF. The CDR3 nucleotides read TGTGCCAGCAGCTTAGAAGGGCGGCAGGGGAACTATGGCTACACCTTC. This sequence joins TRBV11-3 and TRBJ1-2; D might be TRBD1 (6 bases). The V gene's germline CDR1 is SGHNT and CDR2 YENEEA. Trimming removed 0 bases from V and 2 bases from J, with 13 bases in between. The CDR3 is made up of 16 amino acids.

CDR3 DNA: TGTGCCAGCAGTCGTGGCCTACAGGGGGCATCGAGCGGGAGAAGAACCCACACAGATACGCAGTATTTT. This encodes CASSRGLQGASSGRRTHTDTQYF. The J gene is TRBJ2-3, the V gene TRBV14, with TRBD1 as a possible D gene (9 bases). Germline CDR1 SGHDN, CDR2 FVKESK. The CDR3 is 23 residues long. Trimming removed 6 bases from V and 2 bases from J, with 39 bases in between.

The gene calls are TRBV24-1 and TRBJ2-5; perhaps TRBD2 as D (6 bases). Germline assignment: CDR1 KGHDR and CDR2 SFDVKD. The CDR3 is made up of 15 amino acids. V shed 3 bases and J shed 4 bases, with 14 bases lying between them. The CDR3 coding sequence is TGTGCCACCAGTGATCCCGGGACCGGGGGAGAGACCCAGTACTTC. Translating gives CATSDPGTGGETQYF.

This sequence joins TRBV6-2 or TRBV6-3 and TRBJ2-2; 10 nucleotides match TRBD2. Germline assignment: CDR1 MNHEY and CDR2 SVGEGT. This CDR3 has 16 residues. Trimming cost V 5 bases and J 7 bases; bases outside gene matches: 10. This CDR3 reads CASSQAAGGPGGELFF. The CDR3, as DNA: TGTGCCAGCAGTCAAGCAGCGGGAGGGCCAGGCGGGGAGCTGTTTTTT.